This entry is about one TCR beta chain. This CDR3 region has 14 residues. Germline trimming cut 6 bases from V and 1 base from J; bases unmatched to any gene: 6. CDR1 is SEHNR and CDR2 is FQNEAQ in the germline V gene (reference sequence). The sample originates from a study of blood T cell repertoires in COVID-19. Overall study context: The United States, Italy and Spain supplied acute and convalescent COVID-19 samples. Sources were T cells, B-cell-depleted T cells, or PBMCs; the material itself was cDNA or gDNA.

Per the original data handling: Estimation of nucleated cell counts relied on the amplification of reference gene primers. The table came from immunoSEQ multiplex PCR; TCRdb's copy has only in-frame clones and leaves some out. That table is the source of V, J and clone size, and D and trimming were worked out from the DNA. Among roughly 140,000 clones listed, around nine tenths were seen once. The J gene is TRBJ2-7, the V gene TRBV7-9; the match to TRBD1 covers 7 bases. The source of this sequence is a human donor in a cohort sampled during active COVID-19. The sequenced material came from peripheral blood. This CDR3 is CASRGTASSYEQYF. CDR3 sequence (DNA): TGTGCCAGCAGGGGGACAGCTTCATCCTACGAGCAGTACTTC. The full variable domain, its missing parts supplied by reference TRBV7-9 and TRBJ2-7, is DTGVSQNPRHKITKRGQNVTFRCDPISEHNRLYWYRQTLGQGPEFLTYFQNEAQLEKSRLLSDRFSAERPKGSFSTLEIQRTEQGDSAMYLCASRGTASSYEQYFGPGTRLTVT.